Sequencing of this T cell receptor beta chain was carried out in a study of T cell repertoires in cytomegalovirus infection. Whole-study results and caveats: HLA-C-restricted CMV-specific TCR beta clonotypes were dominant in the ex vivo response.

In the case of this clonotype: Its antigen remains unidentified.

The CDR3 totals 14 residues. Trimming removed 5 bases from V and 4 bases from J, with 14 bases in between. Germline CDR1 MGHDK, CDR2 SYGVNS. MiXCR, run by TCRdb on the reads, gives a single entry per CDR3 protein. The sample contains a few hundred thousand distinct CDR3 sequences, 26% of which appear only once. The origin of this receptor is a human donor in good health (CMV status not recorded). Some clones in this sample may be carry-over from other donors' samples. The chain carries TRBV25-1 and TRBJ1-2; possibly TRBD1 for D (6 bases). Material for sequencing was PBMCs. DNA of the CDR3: TGTGCCAGCAGTACCAACAGGGTCGGCTATGGCTACACCTTC. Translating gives CASSTNRVGYGYTF.